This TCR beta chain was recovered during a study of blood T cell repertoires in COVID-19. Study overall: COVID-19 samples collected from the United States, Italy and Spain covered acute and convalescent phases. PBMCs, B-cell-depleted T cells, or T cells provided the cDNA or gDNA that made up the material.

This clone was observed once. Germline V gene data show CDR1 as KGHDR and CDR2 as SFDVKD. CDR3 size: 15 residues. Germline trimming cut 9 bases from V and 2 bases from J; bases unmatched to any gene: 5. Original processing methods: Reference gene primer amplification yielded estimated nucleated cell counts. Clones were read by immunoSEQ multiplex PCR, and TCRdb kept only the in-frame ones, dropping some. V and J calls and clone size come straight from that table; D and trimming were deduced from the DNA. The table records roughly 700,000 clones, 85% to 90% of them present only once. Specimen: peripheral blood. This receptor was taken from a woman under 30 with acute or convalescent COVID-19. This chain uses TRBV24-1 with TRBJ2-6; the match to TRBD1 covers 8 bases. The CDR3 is CATGQGITGANVLTF. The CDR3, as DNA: TGTGCCACCGGACAGGGAATTACTGGGGCCAACGTCCTGACTTTC.